A single sample is the source of the 5 T cell receptor beta chains below, sequenced in a study of T cells in Graves' hyperthyroidism and ophthalmopathy. Amplification yielded TCR beta CDR3 regions, with RNA transcripts as the source. Carried out on the TCR CDR3, a first-round RT-PCR used the HTBI primer set. TCRdb reprocessed the multiplex PCR reads with MiXCR, giving one entry per CDR3 protein. The data show around 430,000 distinct CDR3 sequences, about 16% seen once. The sequenced sample consisted of blood. Receptors were obtained from a woman younger than 45 with Graves' hyperthyroidism.

This rearrangement joins TRBV5-4 to TRBJ2-7, with D perhaps TRBD1 (6 bases). The V end lost 3 bases, the J end lost 3 bases, and 16 bases lay between the germline ends. This CDR3 region has 15 residues. CDR1 and CDR2 from the germline V gene are SGHNT and YYREEE (reference sequence). CDR3 sequence: CASSSSGDSVYEQYF. In DNA form, the CDR3 reads TGTGCCAGCAGCTCATCAGGGGATTCGGTCTACGAGCAGTACTTC.

The table lists this clonotype with many counts. The genes are TRBV28 and TRBJ2-3; possibly TRBD2 for D (6 bases). Germline CDR1 and CDR2: MDHEN and SYDVKM. CDR3 length equals 14 residues. The V end was cut by 8 bases, the J end by 0 bases, with 12 bases between. CDR3 sequence (DNA): TGTGCCAGCCGTCTAGCGATTAGCACAGATACGCAGTATTTT. It translates to CASRLAISTDTQYF.

In this sample, this clonotype turned up many times. The rearrangement uses TRBV3-1 and TRBJ2-1, with 9 bases lining up with TRBD1. The V segment lost 3 bases and the J segment 8 bases; nucleotides outside the gene matches: 20. The CDR3 covers 19 residues. CDR1 is LGHDT and CDR2 is YNNKEL in the germline V gene (reference sequence). The CDR3 DNA follows: TGTGCCAGCAGCCACCCAACCCGGAAACAGGGGGCACCATTGGATGAGCAGTTCTTC. Protein product: CASSHPTRKQGAPLDEQFF.

As concerns this clonotype: Being one base from a much bigger clone, this may be a read error. This rearrangement joins TRBV20-1 to TRBJ1-2, with D perhaps matching TRBD1 (5 bases). Deletions cut 0 bases from V and 5 bases from J, with 16 bases between. The CDR3 has 15 residues. CDR1 and CDR2 from the germline V gene are DFQATT and SNEGSKA (reference sequence). The CDR3 region is CSARDLQGERYGYTF. DNA for the CDR3: TGCAGTGCTAGAGATTTGCAGGGCGAACGATATGGCTACACCTTC.

This clonotype was seen more than once but under ten times. The chain combines TRBV7-2 with TRBJ1-4; D is uncertain. V was trimmed by 1 base and J by 6 bases, leaving 12 bases between them. CDR1 and CDR2 (germline): SGHTA, FQGNSA. CDR3 length equals 15 residues. The CDR3 nucleotides read TGTGCCAGCAGCTTAGGGAGCAGTGTTTATGAAAAACTGTTTTTT. It translates to CASSLGSSVYEKLFF.